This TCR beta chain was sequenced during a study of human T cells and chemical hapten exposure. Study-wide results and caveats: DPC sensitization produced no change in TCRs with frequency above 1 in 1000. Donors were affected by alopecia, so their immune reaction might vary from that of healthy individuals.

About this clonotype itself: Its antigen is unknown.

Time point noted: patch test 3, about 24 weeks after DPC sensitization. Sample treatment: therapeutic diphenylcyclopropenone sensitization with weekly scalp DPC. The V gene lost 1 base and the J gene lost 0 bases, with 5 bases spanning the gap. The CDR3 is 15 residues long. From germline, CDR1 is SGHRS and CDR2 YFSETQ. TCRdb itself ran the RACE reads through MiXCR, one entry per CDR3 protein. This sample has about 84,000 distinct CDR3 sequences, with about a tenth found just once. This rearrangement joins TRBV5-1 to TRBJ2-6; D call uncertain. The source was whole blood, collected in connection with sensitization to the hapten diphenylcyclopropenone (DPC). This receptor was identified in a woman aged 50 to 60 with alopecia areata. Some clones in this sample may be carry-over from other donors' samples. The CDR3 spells CASSLLDSGANVLTF. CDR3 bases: TGCGCCAGCAGCTTGTTGGACTCTGGGGCCAACGTCCTGACTTTC.